This T cell receptor beta chain is from a study of shared clonotypes between healthy human individuals. Donors, healthy HIV-negative adults, lacked recent acute infections or vaccinations. Clones were sequenced by immunoSEQ multiplex PCR, and TCRdb holds only the in-frame ones, with some missing. Among under 650,000 clones listed, 90% to 97% were seen once. The receptor's source is a woman between 25 and 40 years old in good health. Sequenced input: naive CD4+ T cells sorted from blood. Subset denoted: CD45RA+ positively selected.

The CDR3 is CAWSRGEANEAFF. Here the CDR3 DNA reads TGTGCCTGGAGTCGAGGGGAAGCTAATGAAGCTTTCTTT. The chain is built from TRBV30 and TRBJ1-1; D might be TRBD1 (5 bases). Trimming took 2 bases from V and 7 from J, leaving 14 bases between them. This CDR3 has 13 residues. Germline CDR1 and CDR2: GTSNPN and SVGIG (reference sequence).